A single sample is the source of the 28 T cell receptor beta chains below, sequenced in a study of post-analysis software for immune sequencing data. Study-level results: Among roughly 5 TRBV segments more frequent in patients than controls were TRBV5-6, TRBV5-1 and TRBV20-1.

The antigens for these receptors are not known. Unique molecular identifiers had been added to the TCR beta cDNA libraries. A single record per CDR3 protein comes from TCRdb applying MiXCR to the PCR reads. In the table there are more than 500,000 distinct CDR3 sequences, around a third of which are singletons. The sample consisted of blood. The receptors here all came from a girl younger than 18 with multiple sclerosis.

The chain is built from TRBV20-1 and TRBJ1-4, with D possibly being TRBD1 (6 bases). With 7 bases removed from V and 8 bases from J, the gap between germline ends came to 17 bases. CDR3 size: 13 residues. The V gene's germline CDR1 is DFQATT and CDR2 SNEGSKA (reference sequence). DNA of the CDR3: TGCAGTGTGGGTCTACAGGGCCGGGAAAAACTGTTTTTT. It is translated as CSVGLQGREKLFF.

The rearrangement uses TRBV5-6 and TRBJ1-5; tentative D call: TRBD1 (5 bases). Germline V gives CDR1 SGHDT, CDR2 YYEEEE. V was trimmed by 0 bases and J by 0 bases, leaving 10 bases between them. This CDR3 is built from 16 residues. CDR3: CASSLAGGDSNQPQHF. In nucleotides, the CDR3 is TGTGCCAGCAGCTTGGCCGGAGGGGATAGCAATCAGCCCCAGCATTTT.

This clonotype appeared a few times. The chain carries TRBV5-5 and TRBJ1-4; the match to TRBD1 covers 8 bases. There are 14 residues in the CDR3. V dropped 3 bases and J dropped 14; count of bases not matched to a gene: 12. Germline V gene sequence: CDR1 SGHKS, CDR2 YYEKEE (reference sequence). The DNA for the CDR3 is TGTGCCAGCAGCTCCCTACAGGGGGAGGCGATGCTGTTTTTT. Translated: CASSSLQGEAMLFF.

The chain recombines TRBV28 with TRBJ2-5; 13 bases are a match to TRBD2. The CDR3 is 19 residues long. The J segment lost 0 bases and the V segment lost 3 bases, leaving 10 bases of the junction unmatched. Germline V lookup: CDR1 MDHEN, CDR2 SYDVKM. The CDR3 bases are TGTGCCAGCAGTTTCCCACTAGCGGGGGGGGACTTATACCAAGAGACCCAGTACTTC. Translating it yields CASSFPLAGGDLYQETQYF. Together with reference TRBV28 and TRBJ2-5, the CDR3 gives the full variable domain: DVKVTQSSRYLVKRTGEKVFLECVQDMDHENMFWYRQDPGLGLRLIYFSYDVKMKEKGDIPEGYSVSREKKERFSLILESASTNQTSMYLCASSFPLAGGDLYQETQYFGPGTRLLVL.

This rearrangement joins TRBV10-3 to TRBJ1-5; D is unclear. Germline V gives CDR1 ENHRY, CDR2 SYGVKD. The V and J ends lost 2 bases and 0 bases respectively, with 11 bases between them. This CDR3 spans 16 amino acids. The CDR3 DNA is TGTGCCATCAGTGAGGCCCCGTGGAATAGCAATCAGCCCCAGCATTTT. This gives the protein CAISEAPWNSNQPQHF.

The V call is TRBV20-1, the J call TRBJ2-1; the D is unclear. The DNA end is more similar to TRBJ2-7, so the J call may be wrong. CDR1 is DFQATT, CDR2 SNEGSKA, per germline (reference sequence). The CDR3 extends over 14 amino acids. The CDR3 protein is CSADGPSSYNEQYF. The CDR3 nucleotides are TGCAGTGCTGATGGACCCAGCTCCTACAATGAGCAGTACTTC.

Only a few counts were recorded for this clonotype. CDR3 loop: CASSRGGGRRTEAFF. In nucleotides, the CDR3 is TGTGCCAGCAGTAGGGGCGGGGGGCGCCGGACTGAAGCTTTCTTT. V usage is TRBV6-5 and J usage is TRBJ1-1; D perhaps matches TRBD1 (6 bases). The CDR3 runs to 15 residues. Trimming shortened V by 5 bases and J by 5 bases, and 18 bases separated the two germline ends. In germline, CDR1 is MNHEY, CDR2 SVGAGI.

The rearrangement uses TRBV20-1 and TRBJ2-7; TRBD2 might be the D (6 bases). This CDR3 comprises 15 residues. V was cut by 8 bases and J by 5 bases, with 25 bases left in between. CDR1 and CDR2 (germline): DFQATT, SNEGSKA (reference sequence). In nucleotides, the CDR3 is TGCAGTACTGCGATTGGGACGGCCGGAGGGGACGAGCAGTACTTC. Protein product: CSTAIGTAGGDEQYF.

The rearrangement joins TRBV18 to TRBJ2-7; 9 bases fit TRBD2. Germline CDR1 KGHSH, CDR2 LQKENI. This CDR3 is 14 amino acids long. V trimming: 5 bases; J trimming: 4 bases; junction bases outside the gene matches: 6. In nucleotides, the CDR3 is TGTGCCAGCTCAGAGGCGGGGGGGCGGTACGAGCAGTACTTC. Translated, it gives CASSEAGGRYEQYF.

V gene TRBV5-1 combines with J gene TRBJ2-3; tentatively, D is TRBD1 (5 bases). Germline values: CDR1 SGHRS, CDR2 YFSETQ. The ends were cut back, 2 bases at V and 2 bases at J, with 9 bases in the middle. This CDR3 comprises 14 residues. CDR3 sequence reads: CASSFGANTDTQYF. In DNA, the CDR3 is TGCGCCAGCAGCTTTGGGGCTAACACAGATACGCAGTATTTT.

V usage is TRBV6-5 and J usage is TRBJ1-1; D unclear. Germline lookup yields CDR1 MNHEY and CDR2 SVGAGI. Trimming removed 5 bases from V and 8 bases from J, with 15 bases in between. The CDR3 runs 13 residues. The CDR3 DNA sequence: TGTGCCAGCAGTCTCTTTAAATATCAAGAAGCTTTCTTT. Protein sequence: CASSLFKYQEAFF.

The gene calls are TRBV5-1 and TRBJ2-1, with 13 bases identical to TRBD2. This CDR3 spans 16 amino acids. Losses at the gene ends were 4 bases for V and 6 bases for J; bases not matched to a gene: 7. Germline assignment: CDR1 SGHRS and CDR2 YFSETQ. CDR3 DNA sequence: TGCGCCAGCAGCCCGGGACTAGCGGGGCGGCGCAATGAGCAGTTCTTC. This translates into CASSPGLAGRRNEQFF. Full variable domain (missing parts from reference TRBV5-1 and TRBJ2-1): KAGVTQTPRYLIKTRGQQVTLSCSPISGHRSVSWYQQTPGQGLQFLFEYFSETQRNKGNFPGRFSGRQFSNSRSEMNVSTLELGDSALYLCASSPGLAGRRNEQFFGPGTRLTVL.

The table lists this clonotype with a few counts. This sequence joins TRBV7-8 and TRBJ2-3; 10 bases agree with TRBD2. CDR1 and CDR2 from the germline V gene are SGHVS and FQNEAQ. Germline trimming cut 6 bases from V and 7 bases from J; bases unmatched to any gene: 7. CDR3 length: 14 amino acids. CDR3: CASRPTSGAHTQYF. The CDR3 DNA reads as TGTGCCAGCAGACCCACTAGCGGGGCACATACGCAGTATTTT.

The chain employs TRBV29-1 and TRBJ1-1; no firm D call. CDR1 is SQVTM and CDR2 is ANQGSEA in the germline V gene. V was pared by 6 bases and J by 4 bases, with 9 bases between. This CDR3 region has 11 residues. The CDR3 bases are TGCAGCGTGGCTGCGGCCACTGAAGCTTTCTTT. Translation gives CSVAAATEAFF.

This clonotype has at least ten counts. V usage is TRBV5-1 and J usage is TRBJ1-2; D gene unclear. V was shortened by 2 bases and J by 3 bases, with 11 bases between the two germline ends. CDR3 length equals 14 residues. CDR1 and CDR2 (germline): SGHRS, YFSETQ. For the CDR3, the DNA is TGCGCCAGCAGCTTAGTCGGTGCCGACTATGGCTACACCTTC. Encoded protein: CASSLVGADYGYTF. The whole variable domain, filled in from reference TRBV5-1 and TRBJ1-2, reads KAGVTQTPRYLIKTRGQQVTLSCSPISGHRSVSWYQQTPGQGLQFLFEYFSETQRNKGNFPGRFSGRQFSNSRSEMNVSTLELGDSALYLCASSLVGADYGYTFGSGTRLTVV.

The J gene is TRBJ1-2, the V gene TRBV4-2; D remains ambiguous. The CDR3 length is 16 residues. Germline CDR1 and CDR2: LGHNA and YNFKEQ. Trimming removed 1 base at V and 5 bases at J, with 17 bases between. The CDR3 nucleotides are TGTGCCAGCAGCCAAGCCGAAACGGGCAGTAAATATGGCTACACCTTC. As protein: CASSQAETGSKYGYTF.

The rearrangement joins TRBV5-1 to TRBJ1-2; possible D gene TRBD1, 6 bases. Deletions cut 4 bases from V and 4 bases from J, with 11 bases between. The CDR3 has 13 residues. The germline V gene has CDR1 SGHRS and CDR2 YFSETQ. The CDR3 sequence: CASSRQDLYGYTF. Written as DNA, the CDR3 is TGCGCCAGCAGCCGACAGGACCTCTATGGCTACACCTTC.

The CDR3 nucleotides are TGTGCCAGCAGTCAGGGACACATTAACTATGGCTACACCTTC. Translated, it gives CASSQGHINYGYTF. This chain connects TRBV12-3 or TRBV12-4 to TRBJ1-2; TRBD1 might be the D (6 bases). V lost 5 bases, J lost 1 base, and 11 bases lay in between. There are 14 residues in the CDR3.

The sample holds a few counts of this clonotype. The chain recombines TRBV5-5 with TRBJ1-5, with 9 bases that match TRBD1. V was pared by 3 bases and J by 2 bases, with 3 bases of the junction left unmatched. The germline CDR1 and CDR2 sequences are SGHKS and YYEKEE (reference sequence). This CDR3 comprises 15 residues. Written as DNA, the CDR3 is TGTGCCAGCAGCTGGACAGGGGACGGCAATCAGCCCCAGCATTTT. Its protein product is CASSWTGDGNQPQHF.

This chain uses TRBV10-3 with TRBJ2-5; tentative D call: TRBD2 (6 bases). Germline CDR1 ENHRY, CDR2 SYGVKD. Deletions cut 8 bases from V and 5 bases from J, with 15 bases between. The CDR3 sequence is 13 residues long. The CDR3 here is CAIRGGPGETQYF. CDR3 bases: TGTGCCATCCGAGGAGGGCCCGGGGAGACCCAGTACTTC.

In nucleotides, the CDR3 is TGCAGCGTTCCCGGCAGGGGGAAACAGCCCCAGCATTTT. Translation: CSVPGRGKQPQHF. The rearrangement links TRBV20-1 to TRBJ1-5; 7 positions match TRBD1. CDR1 is DFQATT and CDR2 is SNEGSKA in the germline V gene (reference sequence). The CDR3 runs 13 residues.

The CDR3 DNA follows: TGTGCCAGTAGTATAGATCGTGAGGATCAGCCCCAGCATTTT. Protein product: CASSIDREDQPQHF. The V call is TRBV19, the J call TRBJ1-5; unclear D gene. This CDR3 spans 14 amino acids. V lost 0 bases, J lost 5 bases, and 8 bases lay in between. Germline values: CDR1 LNHDA, CDR2 SQIVND (reference sequence).

This clonotype was seen more than once but under ten times. This chain links TRBV5-1 with TRBJ2-6; TRBD1 is a possible D gene (6 bases). The CDR3 has 17 residues. Germline CDR1 SGHRS, CDR2 YFSETQ. V was cut by 4 bases and J by 0 bases, with 14 bases left in between. The CDR3 spells CASSPRQVYSGANVLTF. CDR3 DNA sequence: TGCGCCAGCAGCCCCCGACAGGTTTACTCTGGGGCCAACGTCCTGACTTTC.

The CDR3 region is CSARVLAGGPSYNEQFF. DNA for the CDR3: TGCAGTGCTAGGGTACTAGCGGGGGGGCCCTCCTACAATGAGCAGTTCTTC. This chain connects TRBV20-1 to TRBJ2-1; the match to TRBD2 covers 13 bases. J gave up 0 bases and V 3 bases, and 5 bases lay outside the gene matches. The CDR3 has 17 amino acids. In germline, CDR1 is DFQATT, CDR2 SNEGSKA (reference sequence).

The chain is built from TRBV3-1 and TRBJ2-1; the D gene is possibly TRBD2 (5 bases). Germline CDR1 is LGHDT and CDR2 is YNNKEL (reference sequence). This CDR3 has 14 amino acids. V was shortened by 1 base and J by 6 bases, with 10 bases between the two germline ends. CDR3 in DNA: TGTGCCAGCAGCCAAGGCCGGGATCGCAATGAGCAGTTCTTC. It encodes CASSQGRDRNEQFF.

This chain links TRBV5-1 with TRBJ2-3; 14 nucleotides agree with TRBD2. The V segment lost 6 bases and the J segment 1 base; nucleotides outside the gene matches: 1. Germline V gene lookup returns CDR1 SGHRS and CDR2 YFSETQ. The CDR3 sequence is 15 residues long. The CDR3 DNA sequence: TGCGCCAGCAAGACTAGCGGGGGGGGCACAGATACGCAGTATTTT. Translating it yields CASKTSGGGTDTQYF. The variable domain in full, with the rest retrieved from reference TRBV5-1 and TRBJ2-3, is KAGVTQTPRYLIKTRGQQVTLSCSPISGHRSVSWYQQTPGQGLQFLFEYFSETQRNKGNFPGRFSGRQFSNSRSEMNVSTLELGDSALYLCASKTSGGGTDTQYFGPGTRLTVL.

V and J are TRBV4-1 and TRBJ2-7, with 10 bases fitting TRBD2. CDR3 size: 17 residues. Germline lookup yields CDR1 MGHRA and CDR2 YSYEKL. Trimming took 0 bases from V and 2 from J; bases not matched to a gene: 7. CDR3: CASSQDRTSGAPYEQYF. The CDR3 DNA reads TGCGCCAGCAGCCAAGATCGAACTAGCGGGGCTCCCTACGAGCAGTACTTC.

As concerns this clonotype: This may be a read error: a much more frequent sequence differs by one nucleotide. The chain combines TRBV20-1 with TRBJ2-5; D is undetermined. The CDR3 runs 11 residues. Germline assignment: CDR1 DFQATT and CDR2 SNEGSKA (reference sequence). The chain's CDR3 is CGATYQETQYF. Written as DNA, the CDR3 is TGCGGTGCTACTTATCAAGAGACCCAGTACTTC.